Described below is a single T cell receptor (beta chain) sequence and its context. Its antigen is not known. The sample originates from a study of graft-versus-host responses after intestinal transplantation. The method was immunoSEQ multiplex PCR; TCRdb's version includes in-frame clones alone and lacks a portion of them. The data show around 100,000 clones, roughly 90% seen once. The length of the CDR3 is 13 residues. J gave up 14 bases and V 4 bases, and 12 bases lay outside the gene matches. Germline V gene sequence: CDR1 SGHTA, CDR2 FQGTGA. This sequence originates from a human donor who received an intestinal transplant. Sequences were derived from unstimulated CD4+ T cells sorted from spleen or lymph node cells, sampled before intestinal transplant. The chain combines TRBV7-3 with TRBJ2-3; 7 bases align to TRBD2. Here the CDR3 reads CASSSSGDPEWYF. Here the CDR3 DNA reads TGTGCCAGCAGCTCAAGCGGGGACCCCGAATGGTATTTT.